The source of this TCR beta chain is a study of PD-1 blockade in classical Hodgkin lymphoma. Time point noted: cycle 4 day 1 (C4D1), after 6 weeks of nivolumab. Each patient experienced a relapse that followed autologous stem cell transplantation, and brentuximab vedotin exposure varied. Study observations and caveats: Relapsed/refractory patients reportedly had the lowest baseline TCR diversity, below newly diagnosed patients, who were below healthy donors. Repertoire differences lack defined causes, possibly disease activity or prior therapy. Baseline diversity in complete responders resembled that of newly diagnosed patients.

Only in-frame clones appear in the TCRdb table, and some are missing; sequencing was by immunoSEQ multiplex PCR. The table lists over 20,000 clones, around 68% of them singletons. This clone was counted between two and nine times. Antigen: not known. The receptor was derived from a human donor with classical Hodgkin lymphoma. The source material was peripheral blood mononuclear cells (PBMCs), sampled before the fourth cycle of nivolumab.

CDR3 protein: CASSLTGAGAEAFF. DNA for the CDR3: TGTGCCAGCAGCCTAACAGGCGCCGGGGCTGAAGCTTTCTTT. The chain carries TRBV11-2 and TRBJ1-1; D may be TRBD1 (5 bases). The CDR3 consists of 14 residues. Germline-derived CDR1 and CDR2 are SGHAT and FQNNGV. Trimming pared 5 bases from V and 6 bases from J, leaving 16 bases between.